What follows are 26 T cell receptor beta chains derived from one specimen sequenced in a study of CD8 T cells in Susac syndrome. RNA amounts of 0.5 to 1 ug underwent reverse transcription with random hexamers. TCRdb recomputed calls from the immunoSEQ multiplex PCR reads with MiXCR, one row per CDR3 protein. The sample shows about 100,000 distinct CDR3 sequences, about 93% of them seen only once. The sequencing input was CD8+ T cells from PBMCs. All receptors come from a human donor in good health.

This sequence joins TRBV27 and TRBJ1-1; D possibly corresponds to TRBD1 (5 bases). This CDR3 region has 15 residues. CDR1 and CDR2 (germline): MNHEY, SMNVEV (reference sequence). Trimming left V 4 bases short and J 0 bases short, with 12 bases between. CDR3 in DNA: TGTGCCAGCAGTTCGTCGACAGCCATGAACACTGAAGCTTTCTTT. Its translation: CASSSSTAMNTEAFF.

The V call is TRBV3-1, the J call TRBJ2-5; 10 bases are shared with TRBD2. Germline loops: CDR1 LGHDT, CDR2 YNNKEL (reference sequence). The CDR3 sequence is 15 residues long. V was clipped by 8 bases and J by 5 bases; unmatched bases: 11. In DNA, the CDR3 is TGTGCCAGCGGGAGTAGCGGGGGGCCCTCTGAGACCCAGTACTTC. This gives the protein CASGSSGGPSETQYF.

The genes are TRBV5-6 and TRBJ2-3; 16 nucleotides line up with TRBD2. This CDR3 contains 18 residues. Germline CDR1 and CDR2: SGHDT and YYEEEE. V lost 4 bases, J lost 2 bases, and 7 bases stayed unmatched. This CDR3 reads CASSPSGLAGGYTDTQYF. The DNA of the CDR3 is TGTGCCAGCAGCCCCTCGGGACTAGCGGGGGGGTACACAGATACGCAGTATTTT.

This CDR3 is CASSLTGQGEETQYF. CDR3 bases: TGTGCCAGCAGTTTAACCGGACAGGGTGAGGAGACCCAGTACTTC. The chain has TRBV12-3 or TRBV12-4 and TRBJ2-5; 8 nucleotides line up with TRBD1. V was clipped by 2 bases and J by 5 bases; unmatched bases: 7. The CDR3 is 15 residues long.

The J gene is TRBJ2-7, the V gene TRBV6-5, with D perhaps given as TRBD1 or TRBD2 (7 bases each). Trimming took 5 bases from V and 2 from J, leaving 16 bases between them. This CDR3 is 15 amino acids long. In germline, CDR1 is MNHEY, CDR2 SVGAGI. The CDR3 reads CASSHRGGNPYEQYF. The CDR3 nucleotides are TGTGCCAGCAGTCACAGGGGAGGGAACCCCTACGAGCAGTACTTC.

The gene calls are TRBV18 and TRBJ2-5; perhaps TRBD2 as D (6 bases). The CDR3 has 14 residues. Germline CDR1 is KGHSH and CDR2 is LQKENI. V was trimmed by 3 bases and J by 1 base, leaving 9 bases between them. As DNA, the CDR3 is TGTGCCAGCTCACCGGGGGGTATCCAAGAGACCCAGTACTTC. It translates to CASSPGGIQETQYF.

The CDR3 DNA sequence: TGTGCCAGCAGCCAAGATGCTGGGGGGGGGCCTCGGTCGGGCCAAGTAGAGACCCAGTACTTC. Its protein is CASSQDAGGGPRSGQVETQYF. The chain links TRBV3-1 to TRBJ2-5; possible D gene TRBD2, 7 bases. The ends were cut back, 0 bases at V and 4 bases at J, with 30 bases in the middle. Germline CDR1 is LGHDT and CDR2 is YNNKEL (reference sequence). The CDR3 is 21 residues long.

The chain employs TRBV29-1 and TRBJ1-2; no clear D. This CDR3 region has 13 residues. Germline CDR1 reads SQVTM; CDR2 reads ANQGSEA. V was trimmed by 7 bases and J by 2 bases, leaving 14 bases between them. The CDR3 DNA reads TGCAGCGCTCCCGGGTCAGCGAACTATGGCTACACCTTC. This sequence encodes CSAPGSANYGYTF.

V and J are TRBV5-1 and TRBJ1-1; D is ambiguous. The CDR3 has 13 amino acids. Germline values: CDR1 SGHRS, CDR2 YFSETQ. The V and J ends lost 2 bases and 8 bases respectively, with 13 bases between them. The CDR3 region has the DNA TGCGCCAGCAGCTTCGGGTTGCTTGACGAAGCTTTCTTT. Residues: CASSFGLLDEAFF.

The gene calls are TRBV6-2 or TRBV6-3 and TRBJ2-7, with 7 bases identical to TRBD1. Germline values: CDR1 MNHEY, CDR2 SVGEGT. The CDR3 totals 12 residues. Losses at the gene ends were 7 bases for V and 2 bases for J; bases not matched to a gene: 2. The CDR3 region is CASTQGAYEQYF. CDR3 nucleotides: TGTGCCAGCACGCAGGGGGCCTACGAGCAGTACTTC.

The chain joins TRBV6-5 to TRBJ2-5, with TRBD2 matching 12 bases. CDR3 size: 15 residues. Germline values: CDR1 MNHEY, CDR2 SVGAGI. After removal of 5 bases from V and 0 bases from J, the junction contained 1 base not matched to a gene. The CDR3 reads CASSRTSGDQETQYF. The DNA for the CDR3 is TGTGCCAGCAGTCGGACTAGCGGGGACCAAGAGACCCAGTACTTC.

The V and J genes are TRBV2 and TRBJ1-4, with D tentatively TRBD1 (5 bases). The CDR3 runs to 14 residues. Germline-derived CDR1 and CDR2 are SNHLY and FYNNEI. The V gene lost 2 bases and the J gene lost 8 bases, with 12 bases spanning the gap. CDR3 loop: CASSERGKGEKLFF. The DNA for the CDR3 is TGTGCCAGCAGTGAAAGGGGCAAGGGGGAAAAACTGTTTTTT.

V and J are TRBV29-1 and TRBJ2-7, with no clear D. The CDR3 runs to 11 residues. The germline gives CDR1 SQVTM, CDR2 ANQGSEA. With 0 bases removed from V and 5 bases from J, the gap between germline ends came to 5 bases. CDR3 region: CSVEDRNEQYF. The CDR3 DNA follows: TGCAGCGTTGAAGACAGGAACGAGCAGTACTTC.

The chain uses TRBV4-1 and TRBJ2-2; no clear D gene. The V gene lost 6 bases and the J gene lost 6 bases, with 14 bases spanning the gap. Germline CDR1 is MGHRA and CDR2 is YSYEKL. The CDR3 length is 14 residues. The CDR3 here is CASRGPGTSGELFF. CDR3 bases: TGCGCCAGCAGAGGACCCGGAACCTCCGGGGAGCTGTTTTTT.

This rearrangement joins TRBV9 to TRBJ2-3; no reliable D call. This CDR3 comprises 14 residues. Trimming took off 4 bases at V and 0 bases at J, with 9 bases between the two ends. In germline, CDR1 is SGDLS, CDR2 YYNGEE. This CDR3 is CASSSWTSTDTQYF. As DNA, the CDR3 is TGTGCCAGCAGCTCATGGACCAGCACAGATACGCAGTATTTT.

The chain combines TRBV14 with TRBJ1-1; 7 bases map to TRBD1. Germline CDR1 and CDR2: SGHDN and FVKESK. After removal of 4 bases from V and 0 bases from J, the junction contained 8 bases not matched to a gene. This CDR3 is built from 16 residues. The DNA for the CDR3 is TGTGCCAGCAGCCGTCGGACAGGCGCTATGAACACTGAAGCTTTCTTT. Translation gives CASSRRTGAMNTEAFF.

A single count supports this clonotype. Written as DNA, the CDR3 is TGTGCCAGCAGCCGGAGTAGAGCAGGGAACTACGAGCAGTACTTC. Residues: CASSRSRAGNYEQYF. V usage is TRBV7-2 and J usage is TRBJ2-7; a possible D gene is TRBD1 (5 bases). This CDR3 has 15 residues. V lost 5 bases and J 3 bases, leaving 17 bases between the germline ends. The germline gives CDR1 SGHTA, CDR2 FQGNSA. The full variable domain, in which reference TRBV7-2 and TRBJ2-7 provide the parts outside the CDR3, is GAGVSQSPSNKVTEKGKDVELRCDPISGHTALYWYRQSLGQGLEFLIYFQGNSAPDKSGLPSDRFSAERTGGSVSTLTIQRTQQEDSAVYLCASSRSRAGNYEQYFGPGTRLTVT.

This chain uses TRBV5-1 with TRBJ1-3; D is unclear. Per the germline V gene, CDR1 is SGHRS and CDR2 is YFSETQ. V shed 4 bases and J shed 0 bases, with 11 bases lying between them. This CDR3 is 15 amino acids long. The CDR3, as DNA: TGCGCCAGCAGCCCACAGACACTCTCTGGAAACACCATATATTTT. Its protein product is CASSPQTLSGNTIYF.

The rearrangement uses TRBV7-9 and TRBJ2-1, with no clear D. This CDR3 is 14 amino acids long. V shed 0 bases and J shed 4 bases, with 7 bases lying between them. Germline CDR1 reads SEHNR; CDR2 reads FQNEAQ (reference sequence). As DNA, the CDR3 is TGTGCCAGCAGCTTAGCCGGCTCTTACAATGAGCAGTTCTTC. Translating gives CASSLAGSYNEQFF.

This clonotype was counted a single time. The chain couples TRBV27 to TRBJ1-4, with D tentatively TRBD1 (5 bases). Trimming pared 6 bases from V and 7 bases from J, leaving 18 bases between. CDR1 and CDR2 (germline): MNHEY, SMNVEV (reference sequence). The CDR3 covers 15 residues. The CDR3: CASRSAGFRGEKLFF. Here the CDR3 DNA reads TGTGCCAGCAGATCAGCAGGGTTTAGGGGTGAAAAACTGTTTTTT.

The chain carries TRBV27 and TRBJ1-2; possibly TRBD1 for D (5 bases). The ends were cut back, 5 bases at V and 4 bases at J, with 11 bases in the middle. Germline CDR1 reads MNHEY; CDR2 reads SMNVEV (reference sequence). There are 13 residues in the CDR3. CDR3 sequence reads: CASSLTATYGYTF. CDR3 nucleotide sequence: TGTGCCAGCAGTCTGACAGCAACCTATGGCTACACCTTC.

The V and J genes are TRBV7-3 and TRBJ2-2, with TRBD2 matching 10 bases. The CDR3 extends over 14 amino acids. Looked up from germline, CDR1 is SGHTA and CDR2 is FQGTGA. V shed 5 bases, J shed 6 bases, and the junction held 3 bases outside the gene matches. CDR3 coding DNA: TGTGCCAGCAGCCCAGGACTAGCGGCCGGGGAGCTGTTTTTT. Translating it yields CASSPGLAAGELFF.

The chain combines TRBV5-1 with TRBJ2-1; TRBD2 matches at 10 bases. From germline, CDR1 is SGHRS and CDR2 YFSETQ. This CDR3 region has 17 residues. V lost 0 bases, J lost 7 bases, and 10 bases stayed unmatched. CDR3: CASSLVVGAGGVNEQFF. CDR3 nucleotides: TGCGCCAGCAGCTTGGTGGTCGGAGCGGGGGGGGTAAATGAGCAGTTCTTC.

The rearrangement uses TRBV3-1 and TRBJ2-2; D is ambiguous. The germline gives CDR1 LGHDT, CDR2 YNNKEL (reference sequence). The length of the CDR3 is 15 residues. V dropped 5 bases and J dropped 6 bases, with 16 bases sitting between them. CDR3 region: CASSSRVWVSGELFF. The CDR3 nucleotides are TGTGCCAGCAGCTCCCGGGTGTGGGTGTCCGGGGAGCTGTTTTTT.

This clonotype was seen once. As DNA, the CDR3 is TGTGCCAGCACCTCATGGGGGCTCGACACCGGGGAGCTGTTTTTT. Translation gives CASTSWGLDTGELFF. V usage is TRBV7-9 and J usage is TRBJ2-2, with D perhaps TRBD1 (6 bases). Per the germline V gene, CDR1 is SEHNR and CDR2 is FQNEAQ (reference sequence). Trimming left V 7 bases short and J 3 bases short, with 15 bases between. The CDR3 contains 15 residues.

This chain connects TRBV20-1 to TRBJ1-5; D is ambiguous. Trimming shortened V by 3 bases and J by 2 bases, and 5 bases separated the two germline ends. The CDR3 loop spans 12 amino acids. The germline CDR1 and CDR2 sequences are DFQATT and SNEGSKA (reference sequence). The CDR3 reads CSASLRNQPQHF. The CDR3 DNA is TGCAGTGCTAGCTTACGCAATCAGCCCCAGCATTTT.